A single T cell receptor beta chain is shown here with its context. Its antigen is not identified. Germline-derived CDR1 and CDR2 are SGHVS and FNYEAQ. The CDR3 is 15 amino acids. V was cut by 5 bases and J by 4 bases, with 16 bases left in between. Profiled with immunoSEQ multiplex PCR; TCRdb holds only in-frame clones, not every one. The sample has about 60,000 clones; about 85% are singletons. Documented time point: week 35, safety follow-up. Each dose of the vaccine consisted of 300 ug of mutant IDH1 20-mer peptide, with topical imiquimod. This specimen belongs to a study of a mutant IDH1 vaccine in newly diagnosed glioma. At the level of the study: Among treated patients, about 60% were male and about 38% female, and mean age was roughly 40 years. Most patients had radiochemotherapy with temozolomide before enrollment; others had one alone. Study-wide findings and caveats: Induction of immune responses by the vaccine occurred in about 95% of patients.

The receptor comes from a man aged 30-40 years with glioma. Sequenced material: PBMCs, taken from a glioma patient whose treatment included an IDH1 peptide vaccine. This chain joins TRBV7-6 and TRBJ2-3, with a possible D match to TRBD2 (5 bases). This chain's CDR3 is CASSLDSSPPDTQYF. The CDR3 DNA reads TGTGCCAGCAGCCTGGACTCATCTCCACCAGATACGCAGTATTTT. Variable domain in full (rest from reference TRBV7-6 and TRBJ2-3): GAGVSQSPRYKVTKRGQDVALRCDPISGHVSLYWYRQALGQGPEFLTYFNYEAQQDKSGLPNDRFSAERPEGSISTLTIQRTEQRDSAMYRCASSLDSSPPDTQYFGPGTRLTVL.